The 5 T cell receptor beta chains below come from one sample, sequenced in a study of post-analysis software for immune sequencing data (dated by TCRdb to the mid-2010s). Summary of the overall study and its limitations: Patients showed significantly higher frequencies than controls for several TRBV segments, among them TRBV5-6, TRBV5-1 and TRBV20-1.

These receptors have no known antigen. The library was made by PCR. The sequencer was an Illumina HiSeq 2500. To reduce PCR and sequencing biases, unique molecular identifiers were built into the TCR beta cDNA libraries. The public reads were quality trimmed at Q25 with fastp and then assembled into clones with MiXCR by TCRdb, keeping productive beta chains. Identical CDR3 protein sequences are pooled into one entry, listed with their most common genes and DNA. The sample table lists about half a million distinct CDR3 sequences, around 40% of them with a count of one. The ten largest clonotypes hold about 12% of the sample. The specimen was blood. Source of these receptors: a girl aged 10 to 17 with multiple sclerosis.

The CDR3 spells CASSSQTGFFTEQFF. The DNA for the CDR3 is TGCGCCAGCAGCTCGCAGACAGGGTTTTTCACTGAGCAGTTCTTC. The V and J genes are TRBV5-1 and TRBJ2-1, with 7 bases that match TRBD1. V shed 3 bases and J 9 bases; nucleotides not matched to a gene: 12. Germline loops: CDR1 SGHRS, CDR2 YFSETQ. This CDR3 comprises 15 residues.

The CDR3 nucleotides are TGCGCCAGCAGCTTGGCACAGGGGAGCTACAATGAGCAGTTCTTC. It yields the protein CASSLAQGSYNEQFF. The V gene is TRBV5-1, the J gene TRBJ2-1; TRBD1 agrees at 7 bases. With V trimmed by 0 bases and J by 3 bases, 3 bases remained unmatched. Germline lookup yields CDR1 SGHRS and CDR2 YFSETQ. The CDR3 consists of 15 residues.

In DNA, the CDR3 is TGTGCCAGCAGCTTAGGCTATTTGGGGGGAAAAACCCAAGAGACCCAGTACTTC. It specifies CASSLGYLGGKTQETQYF. The V gene is TRBV7-6, the J gene TRBJ2-5; maybe TRBD2 (6 bases). The CDR3 runs to 18 residues. V lost 1 base and J lost 1, with 19 bases in between. The germline V gene encodes CDR1 SGHVS and CDR2 FNYEAQ.

The CDR3 DNA is TGCGCCAGCAGCCAGTCGGGGGCACCGGGACAGGGTTACGAGCAGTACTTC. It translates to CASSQSGAPGQGYEQYF. This chain links TRBV4-1 with TRBJ2-1; 9 nucleotides align to TRBD1. TRBJ2-7 matches the DNA end more closely, so the J call is doubtful. The CDR3 length is 17 residues. From germline, CDR1 is MGHRA and CDR2 YSYEKL.

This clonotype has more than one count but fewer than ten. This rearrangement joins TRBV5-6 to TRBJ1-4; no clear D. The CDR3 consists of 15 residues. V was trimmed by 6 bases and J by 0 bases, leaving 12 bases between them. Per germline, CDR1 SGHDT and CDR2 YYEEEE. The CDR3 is CASTLGWTTNEKLFF. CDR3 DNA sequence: TGTGCCAGCACATTGGGATGGACAACTAATGAAAAACTGTTTTTT.